These 26 T cell receptor beta chains originate from one sample sequenced in a study of T cell clonotyping in hematopoietic cell transplantation. This table comes from immunoSEQ multiplex PCR, and its TCRdb copy is limited to in-frame clones, with some not included. The sample shows nearly 3,500 clones, around 70% of them seen only once. The sequences come from peripheral blood mononuclear cells, collected 30 days after allogeneic stem cell transplant. The origin of the receptors is a male patient between 40 and 50 years old who had an allogeneic stem cell transplant from an unrelated donor, so the T cells may come from the graft donor. Some clones in this sample may be carry-over from other donors' samples.

The gene calls are TRBV29-1 and TRBJ2-3; 8 bases are shared with TRBD1. V lost 5 bases, J lost 6 bases, and 10 bases stayed unmatched. CDR1 is SQVTM and CDR2 is ANQGSEA in the germline V gene. This CDR3 has 14 amino acids. Written as DNA, the CDR3 is TGCAGCGTTTTAGGACAGGGTCCAGGCGATACGCAGTATTTT. Amino acid sequence: CSVLGQGPGDTQYF.

The V gene is TRBV30, the J gene TRBJ1-1; unclear D gene. Trimming shortened V by 0 bases and J by 11 bases, and 13 bases separated the two germline ends. The V gene's germline CDR1 is GTSNPN and CDR2 SVGIG (reference sequence). The CDR3 is made up of 12 amino acids. The CDR3 nucleotides read TGTGCCTGGAGTGTAGGGATTTTTAGGGCTTTCTTT. Translated, it gives CAWSVGIFRAFF.

The chain has TRBV28 and TRBJ1-2, with D hard to call. This CDR3 is 13 amino acids long. Germline V gives CDR1 MDHEN, CDR2 SYDVKM. Trimming took 7 bases from V and 0 from J, leaving 9 bases between them. DNA for the CDR3: TGTGCCAGCACGGTAACAGCTAACTATGGCTACACCTTC. This gives the protein CASTVTANYGYTF.

The V and J genes are TRBV10-2 and TRBJ2-1; 10 nucleotides agree with TRBD2. The CDR3 sequence is 15 residues long. V lost 6 bases, J lost 7 bases, and 9 bases stayed unmatched. Germline assignment: CDR1 WSHSY and CDR2 SAAADI. CDR3 protein: CASRGLAGAFNEQFF. CDR3 nucleotides: TGCGCCAGCAGGGGGCTAGCGGGGGCCTTTAATGAGCAGTTCTTC.

This clone was observed once. This sequence joins TRBV6-6 and TRBJ2-3; 8 bases line up with TRBD1. CDR3 size: 13 residues. V gave up 7 bases and J gave up 1 base; unmatched junction bases: 1. Germline CDR1 MNHNY, CDR2 SVGAGI (reference sequence). The CDR3 coding sequence is TGTGCCAGCACGGGACAGGGCACAGATACGCAGTATTTT. Translated: CASTGQGTDTQYF.

This clone was picked up a small number of times. The chain links TRBV5-1 to TRBJ2-3; TRBD1 agrees at 9 bases. The CDR3 runs to 14 residues. The junction had 3 bases not matched to a gene; V was cut back by 4 bases and J by 3 bases. Germline V gene sequence: CDR1 SGHRS, CDR2 YFSETQ. CDR3 sequence reads: CASSEGQGTDTQYF. The CDR3 coding sequence is TGCGCCAGCAGCGAGGGACAGGGTACAGATACGCAGTATTTT.

The V gene is TRBV14, the J gene TRBJ2-6; the D is unclear. V shed 1 base and J shed 13 bases, with 5 bases lying between them. The germline CDR1 and CDR2 sequences are SGHDN and FVKESK. This CDR3 contains 11 residues. CDR3 sequence: CASSQGVVLTF. The DNA for the CDR3 is TGTGCCAGCAGCCAAGGTGTGGTCCTGACTTTC.

CDR3 sequence: CASSVEGARNSPLHF. The CDR3 DNA reads as TGTGCCAGCAGTGTTGAGGGGGCGAGAAATTCACCCCTCCACTTT. V and J are TRBV2 and TRBJ1-6; TRBD1 agrees at 7 bases. Looked up from germline, CDR1 is SNHLY and CDR2 is FYNNEI. V lost 4 bases and J lost 7; bases outside the gene matches: 7. The CDR3 runs 15 residues.

The rearrangement joins TRBV5-3 to TRBJ1-6; a weak D match, TRBD1 (6 bases). TRBV5-3 has ORF status, its function being uncertain. Trimming pared 0 bases from V and 7 bases from J, leaving 11 bases between. This CDR3 contains 15 residues. DNA for the CDR3: TGTGCCAGAAGCTTGGGCTGGGGGCGGAATTCACCCCTCCACTTT. Residues: CARSLGWGRNSPLHF.

The V and J genes are TRBV7-2 and TRBJ1-3; maybe TRBD1 (5 bases). The CDR3 length is 15 residues. V was cut by 2 bases and J by 4 bases, with 12 bases left in between. The germline V gene has CDR1 SGHTA and CDR2 FQGNSA. The CDR3 region has the DNA TGTGCCAGCAGCTTAAGTAGGGGATCCGGAAACACCATATATTTT. Translating gives CASSLSRGSGNTIYF.

This sequence joins TRBV29-1 and TRBJ1-5; D perhaps matches TRBD1 (6 bases). V was shortened by 6 bases and J by 6 bases, with 12 bases between the two germline ends. Germline assignment: CDR1 SQVTM and CDR2 ANQGSEA. The CDR3 covers 12 residues. The DNA for the CDR3 is TGCAGCGTCGCGGGGGCGGGTCAGCCCCAGCATTTT. This translates into CSVAGAGQPQHF.

The chain joins TRBV4-1 to TRBJ2-6; 15 nucleotides match TRBD2. Looked up from germline, CDR1 is MGHRA and CDR2 is YSYEKL. Germline trimming cut 4 bases from V and 0 bases from J; bases unmatched to any gene: 7. The CDR3 is 20 residues long. The CDR3 loop reads CASSRGLAGGYLSGANVLTF. The CDR3 DNA reads TGCGCCAGCAGCCGCGGACTAGCGGGGGGGTACCTCTCTGGGGCCAACGTCCTGACTTTC.

This chain uses TRBV6-5 with TRBJ1-4, with 8 bases that match TRBD1. This CDR3 spans 15 amino acids. Germline CDR1 and CDR2: MNHEY and SVGAGI. V lost 7 bases and J lost 0; bases outside the gene matches: 4. CDR3 residues: CASKLQGATNEKLFF. The CDR3 DNA reads as TGTGCCAGCAAGCTACAGGGGGCAACTAATGAAAAACTGTTTTTT.

The CDR3, as DNA: TGTGCCAGCAGCATCCGGAACGAGCAGTACTTC. As protein: CASSIRNEQYF. This chain joins TRBV21-1 and TRBJ2-7. TRBV21-1 is given as a pseudogene. The CDR3 loop spans 11 amino acids.

This chain uses TRBV19 with TRBJ2-7; D unclear. The CDR3 consists of 14 residues. Germline CDR1 LNHDA, CDR2 SQIVND (reference sequence). V lost 5 bases and J lost 0, with 11 bases in between. The CDR3 protein is CASSPDVLSYEQYF. The CDR3 DNA is TGTGCCAGTAGTCCGGACGTTCTCTCCTACGAGCAGTACTTC.

The V gene is TRBV6-5, the J gene TRBJ2-1, with 7 bases fitting TRBD1. Trimming cost V 6 bases and J 4 bases; bases outside gene matches: 6. The CDR3 runs to 14 residues. Per germline, CDR1 MNHEY and CDR2 SVGAGI. The CDR3 sequence is CASSRGQVYNEQFF. The CDR3 DNA reads as TGTGCCAGCAGCCGAGGACAGGTTTACAATGAGCAGTTCTTC.

V and J are TRBV18 and TRBJ2-5; D is uncertain. Trimming shortened V by 4 bases and J by 5 bases, and 11 bases separated the two germline ends. The germline V gene has CDR1 KGHSH and CDR2 LQKENI. CDR3 size: 13 residues. The CDR3 spells CASSQTVRETQYF. For the CDR3, the DNA is TGTGCCAGCTCACAGACGGTTCGGGAGACCCAGTACTTC. Full variable domain (outside the CDR3, taken from reference TRBV18 and TRBJ2-5): NAGVMQNPRHLVRRRGQEARLRCSPMKGHSHVYWYRQLPEEGLKFMVYLQKENIIDESGMPKERFSAEFPKEGPSILRIQQVVRGDSAAYFCASSQTVRETQYFGPGTRLLVL.

This chain joins TRBV30 and TRBJ1-1; the D gene is possibly TRBD1 (5 bases). There are 11 residues in the CDR3. Trimming stripped 5 bases from V and 1 base from J, with 5 bases between. Germline CDR1 is GTSNPN and CDR2 is SVGIG (reference sequence). CDR3 sequence reads: CAWQGNTEAFF. Written as DNA, the CDR3 is TGTGCCTGGCAGGGGAACACTGAAGCTTTCTTT.

The genes are TRBV7-2 and TRBJ2-7; TRBD1 matches 7 bases. The germline V gene has CDR1 SGHTA and CDR2 FQGNSA. With 6 bases clipped from V and 4 bases from J, the junction kept 9 bases outside the gene matches. This CDR3 has 14 amino acids. The CDR3 coding sequence is TGTGCCAGCAGTTTCGACAGGGCGAAGTACGAGCAGTACTTC. Protein sequence: CASSFDRAKYEQYF.

This clone has more than one count but fewer than ten. V gene TRBV5-6 combines with J gene TRBJ1-2; 8 nucleotides line up with TRBD1. The CDR3 runs 18 residues. V shed 1 base and J 2 bases; nucleotides not matched to a gene: 13. From germline, CDR1 is SGHDT and CDR2 YYEEEE. In DNA form, the CDR3 reads TGTGCCAGCAGCTTGTTGAAGCGTCCGGACAGGGTGAACTATGGCTACACCTTC. This sequence encodes CASSLLKRPDRVNYGYTF.

This clone was detected only a few times. This chain joins TRBV19 and TRBJ2-5, with 9 bases aligning to TRBD1. J lost 5 bases, V lost 3 bases, and 4 bases had no gene match. The CDR3 has 14 amino acids. Per the germline V gene, CDR1 is LNHDA and CDR2 is SQIVND (reference sequence). CDR3 nucleotide sequence: TGTGCCAGTAGTATCGGGACAGGGAGGGAGACCCAGTACTTC. Its translation is CASSIGTGRETQYF.

The chain uses TRBV5-6 and TRBJ1-2; D possibly corresponds to TRBD1 (6 bases). The CDR3 covers 16 residues. Germline V gene sequence: CDR1 SGHDT, CDR2 YYEEEE. Trimming removed 1 base at V and 3 bases at J, with 16 bases between. The CDR3 DNA reads as TGTGCCAGCAGCTTGTTAATGACGCAGGGGCACTATGGCTACACCTTC. Its translation is CASSLLMTQGHYGYTF.

This clone has more than one count but fewer than ten. The rearrangement links TRBV30 to TRBJ1-2; D ambiguous. CDR1 and CDR2 from the germline V gene are GTSNPN and SVGIG (reference sequence). The CDR3 spans 15 residues. The V and J ends lost 0 bases and 6 bases respectively, with 17 bases between them. The CDR3 DNA is TGTGCCTGGAGTGTCTCGGGGAAAAGTTTTGATGGCTACACCTTC. It codes for CAWSVSGKSFDGYTF.

The gene calls are TRBV7-2 and TRBJ2-1; 11 bases agree with TRBD2. Trimming took 5 bases from V and 7 from J; bases not matched to a gene: 7. This CDR3 region has 15 residues. The V gene's germline CDR1 is SGHTA and CDR2 FQGNSA. The DNA for the CDR3 is TGTGCCAGCAGCGCCTCTAGCGGGGGGCTAAATGAGCAGTTCTTC. Protein: CASSASSGGLNEQFF.

The sample holds a few counts of this clone. The CDR3 nucleotides are TGTGCCAGCAGCACACAGGACTCGTACGAGCAGTACTTC. It codes for CASSTQDSYEQYF. The V gene is TRBV7-7, the J gene TRBJ2-7; D possibly matches TRBD1 or TRBD2 (5 bases each). This CDR3 is built from 13 residues. Deletions cut 5 bases from V and 4 bases from J, with 12 bases between. Germline CDR1 and CDR2: SSHAT and FNYEAQ (reference sequence).

V usage is TRBV7-8 and J usage is TRBJ1-5; possible D gene TRBD1, 5 bases. Germline CDR1 is SGHVS and CDR2 is FQNEAQ. V gave up 5 bases and J gave up 7 bases, with 18 bases separating them. The CDR3 sequence is 15 residues long. DNA of the CDR3: TGTGCCAGCAGCCCACGTTCTGGGGGGGGACAGCCCCAGCATTTT. This encodes CASSPRSGGGQPQHF.